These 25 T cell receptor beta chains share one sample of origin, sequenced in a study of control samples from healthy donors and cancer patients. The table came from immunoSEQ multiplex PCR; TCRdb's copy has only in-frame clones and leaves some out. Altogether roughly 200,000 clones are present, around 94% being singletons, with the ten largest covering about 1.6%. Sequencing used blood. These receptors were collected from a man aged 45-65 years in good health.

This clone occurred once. The CDR3 spells CASSLAGIEKLFF. CDR3 sequence (DNA): TGCGCCAGCAGCTTGGCCGGGATTGAAAAACTGTTTTTT. The chain joins TRBV5-1 to TRBJ1-4; no firm D call. The V end was cut by 0 bases, the J end by 7 bases, with 7 bases between. The CDR3 is 13 amino acids. CDR1 is SGHRS, CDR2 YFSETQ, per germline. The variable domain in full, completed from reference TRBV5-1 and TRBJ1-4, reads KAGVTQTPRYLIKTRGQQVTLSCSPISGHRSVSWYQQTPGQGLQFLFEYFSETQRNKGNFPGRFSGRQFSNSRSEMNVSTLELGDSALYLCASSLAGIEKLFFGSGTQLSVL.

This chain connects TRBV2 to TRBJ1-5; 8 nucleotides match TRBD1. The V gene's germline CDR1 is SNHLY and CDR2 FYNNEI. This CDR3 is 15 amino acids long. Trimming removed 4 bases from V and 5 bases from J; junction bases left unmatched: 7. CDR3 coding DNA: TGTGCCAGCAGTGTCGGACAGGGTGGCCATCAGCCCCAGCATTTT. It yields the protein CASSVGQGGHQPQHF.

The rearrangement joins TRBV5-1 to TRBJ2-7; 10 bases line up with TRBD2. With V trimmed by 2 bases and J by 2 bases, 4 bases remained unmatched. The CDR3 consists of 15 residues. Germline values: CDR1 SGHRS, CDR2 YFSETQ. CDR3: CASSFLAGETYEQYF. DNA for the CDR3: TGCGCCAGCAGCTTCCTAGCGGGGGAAACCTACGAGCAGTACTTC.

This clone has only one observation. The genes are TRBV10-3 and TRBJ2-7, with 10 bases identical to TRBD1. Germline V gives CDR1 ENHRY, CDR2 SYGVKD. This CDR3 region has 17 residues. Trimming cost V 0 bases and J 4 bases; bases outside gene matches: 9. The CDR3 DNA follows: TGTGCCATCAGTGAGTCCCCCCCGGGACAGGGGATTTACGAGCAGTACGTC. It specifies CAISESPPGQGIYEQYV.

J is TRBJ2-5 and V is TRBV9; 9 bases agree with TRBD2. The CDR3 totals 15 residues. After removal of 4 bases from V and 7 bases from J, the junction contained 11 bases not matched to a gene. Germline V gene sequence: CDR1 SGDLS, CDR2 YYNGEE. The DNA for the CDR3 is TGTGCCAGCAGCCCGAGCGGGGGGCGCAGTGTGACCCAGTACTTC. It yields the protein CASSPSGGRSVTQYF.

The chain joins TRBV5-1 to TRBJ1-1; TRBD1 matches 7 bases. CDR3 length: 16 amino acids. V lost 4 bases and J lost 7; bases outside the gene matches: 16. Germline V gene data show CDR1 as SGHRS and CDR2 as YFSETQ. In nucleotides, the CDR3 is TGCGCCAGCAGCCCAGGACAGGTTTCAAAAGGGGGTGAAGCTTTCTTT. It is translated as CASSPGQVSKGGEAFF.

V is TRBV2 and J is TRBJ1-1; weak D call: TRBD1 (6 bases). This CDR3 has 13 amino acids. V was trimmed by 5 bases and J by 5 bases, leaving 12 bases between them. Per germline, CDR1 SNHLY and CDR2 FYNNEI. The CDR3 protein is CASSHYRVTEAFF. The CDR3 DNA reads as TGTGCCAGCAGTCATTACAGGGTTACTGAAGCTTTCTTT.

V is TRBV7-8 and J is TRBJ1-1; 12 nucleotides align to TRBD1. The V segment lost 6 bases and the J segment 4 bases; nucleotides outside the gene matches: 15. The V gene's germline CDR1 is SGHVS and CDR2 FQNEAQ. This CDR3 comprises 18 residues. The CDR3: CASRAPGQGAGWGTEAFF. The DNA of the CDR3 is TGTGCCAGCAGGGCGCCGGGACAGGGGGCTGGTTGGGGCACTGAAGCTTTCTTT. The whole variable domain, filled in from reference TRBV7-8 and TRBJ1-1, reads GAGVSQSPRYKVAKRGQDVALRCDPISGHVSLFWYQQALGQGPEFLTYFQNEAQLDKSGLPSDRFFAERPEGSVSTLKIQRTQQEDSAVYLCASRAPGQGAGWGTEAFFGQGTRLTVV.

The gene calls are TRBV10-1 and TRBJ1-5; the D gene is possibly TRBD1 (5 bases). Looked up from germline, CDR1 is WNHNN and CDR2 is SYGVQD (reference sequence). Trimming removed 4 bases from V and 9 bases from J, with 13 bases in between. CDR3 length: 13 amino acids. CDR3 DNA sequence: TGCGCCAGCAGTGTGACAGAAGGTGGGCCCCAGCATTTT. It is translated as CASSVTEGGPQHF.

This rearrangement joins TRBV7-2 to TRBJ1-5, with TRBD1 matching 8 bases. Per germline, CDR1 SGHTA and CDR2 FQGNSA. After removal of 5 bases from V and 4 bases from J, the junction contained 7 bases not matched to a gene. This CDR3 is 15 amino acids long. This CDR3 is CASSLGTGVNQPQHF. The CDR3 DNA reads TGTGCCAGCAGCCTTGGGACAGGAGTGAATCAGCCCCAGCATTTT. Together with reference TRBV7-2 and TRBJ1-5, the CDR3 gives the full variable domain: GAGVSQSPSNKVTEKGKDVELRCDPISGHTALYWYRQSLGQGLEFLIYFQGNSAPDKSGLPSDRFSAERTGGSVSTLTIQRTQQEDSAVYLCASSLGTGVNQPQHFGDGTRLSIL.

The DNA of the CDR3 is TGTGCCAGCTCACCTCCGAGCAGTACCACTGAAGCTTTCTTT. Its protein is CASSPPSSTTEAFF. V usage is TRBV18 and J usage is TRBJ1-1; no reliable D call. This CDR3 is built from 14 residues. V was cut by 3 bases and J by 4 bases, with 12 bases left in between. Germline lookup yields CDR1 KGHSH and CDR2 LQKENI.

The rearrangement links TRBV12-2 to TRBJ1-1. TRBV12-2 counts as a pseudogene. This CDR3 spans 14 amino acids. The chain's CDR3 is CASRLAGTRTEAFF. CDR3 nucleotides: TGTGCAAGTCGCTTAGCAGGGACGCGCACTGAAGCTTTCTTT.

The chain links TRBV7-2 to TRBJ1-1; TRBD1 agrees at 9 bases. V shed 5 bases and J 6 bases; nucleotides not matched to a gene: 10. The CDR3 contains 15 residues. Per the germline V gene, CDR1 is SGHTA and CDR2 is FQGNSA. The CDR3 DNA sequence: TGTGCCAGCAGCACTAGCCGGGACAGGGTTTCTGAAGCTTTCTTT. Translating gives CASSTSRDRVSEAFF.

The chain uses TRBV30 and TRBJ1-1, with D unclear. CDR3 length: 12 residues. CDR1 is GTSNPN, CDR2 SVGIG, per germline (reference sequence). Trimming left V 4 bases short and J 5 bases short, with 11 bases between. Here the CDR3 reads CAWTLWGTEAFF. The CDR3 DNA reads TGTGCCTGGACTCTTTGGGGAACTGAAGCTTTCTTT.

Here the CDR3 DNA reads TGCGCCAGCAGCCTTCTACTCGAGGGTGAAAAACTGTTTTTT. Translated: CASSLLLEGEKLFF. The V call is TRBV5-1, the J call TRBJ1-4; no clear D gene. This CDR3 is built from 14 residues. From germline, CDR1 is SGHRS and CDR2 YFSETQ. Trimming shortened V by 4 bases and J by 7 bases, and 14 bases separated the two germline ends.

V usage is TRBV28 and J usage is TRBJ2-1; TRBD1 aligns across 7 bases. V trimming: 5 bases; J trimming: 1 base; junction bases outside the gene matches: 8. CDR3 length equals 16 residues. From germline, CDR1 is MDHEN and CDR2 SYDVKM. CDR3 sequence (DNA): TGTGCCAGCAGTCCCTTAGGGGGCCCATCCTACAATGAGCAGTTCTTC. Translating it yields CASSPLGGPSYNEQFF.

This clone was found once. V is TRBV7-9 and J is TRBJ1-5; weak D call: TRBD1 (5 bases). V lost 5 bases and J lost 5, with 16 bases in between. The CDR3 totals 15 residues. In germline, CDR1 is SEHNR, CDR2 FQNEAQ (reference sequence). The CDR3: CASSPTGTVDQPQHF. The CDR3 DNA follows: TGTGCCAGCAGCCCGACCGGGACGGTCGATCAGCCCCAGCATTTT.

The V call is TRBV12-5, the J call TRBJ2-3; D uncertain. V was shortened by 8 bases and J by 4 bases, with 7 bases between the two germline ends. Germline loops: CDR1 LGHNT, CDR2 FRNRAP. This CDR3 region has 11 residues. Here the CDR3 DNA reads TGTGCTAGTATGGTCGCAGATACGCAGTATTTT. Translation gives CASMVADTQYF.

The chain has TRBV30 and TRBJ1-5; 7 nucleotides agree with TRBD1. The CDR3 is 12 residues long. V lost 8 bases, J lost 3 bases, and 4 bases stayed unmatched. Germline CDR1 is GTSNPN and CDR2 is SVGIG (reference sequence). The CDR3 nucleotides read TGTGCCAGAGACAGGGACAATCAGCCCCAGCATTTT. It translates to CARDRDNQPQHF.

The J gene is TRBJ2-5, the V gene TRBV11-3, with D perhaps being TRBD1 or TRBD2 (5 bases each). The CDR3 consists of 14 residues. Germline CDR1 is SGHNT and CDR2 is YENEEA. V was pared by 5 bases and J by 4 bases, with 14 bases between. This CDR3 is CASSPGRAGETQYF. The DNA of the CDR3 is TGTGCCAGCAGCCCGGGCAGGGCGGGAGAGACCCAGTACTTC.

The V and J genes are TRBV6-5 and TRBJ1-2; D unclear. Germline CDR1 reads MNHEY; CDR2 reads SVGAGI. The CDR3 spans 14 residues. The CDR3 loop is CGIRQTESNYGYTF. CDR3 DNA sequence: TGTGGAATACGTCAGACGGAATCTAACTATGGCTACACCTTC.

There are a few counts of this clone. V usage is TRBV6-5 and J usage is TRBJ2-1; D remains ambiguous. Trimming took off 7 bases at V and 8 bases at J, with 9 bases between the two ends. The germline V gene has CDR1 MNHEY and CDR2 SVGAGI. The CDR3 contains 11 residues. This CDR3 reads CASTLWDEQFF. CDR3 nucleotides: TGTGCCAGCACCCTCTGGGATGAGCAGTTCTTC.

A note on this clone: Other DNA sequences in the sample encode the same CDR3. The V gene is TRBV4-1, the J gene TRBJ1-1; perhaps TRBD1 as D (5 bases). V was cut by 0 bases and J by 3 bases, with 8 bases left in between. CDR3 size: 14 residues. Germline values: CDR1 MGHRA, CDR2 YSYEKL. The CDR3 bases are TGCGCCAGCAGCCAAGACAGAGGGGACACTGAAGCTTTCTTT. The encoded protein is CASSQDRGDTEAFF.

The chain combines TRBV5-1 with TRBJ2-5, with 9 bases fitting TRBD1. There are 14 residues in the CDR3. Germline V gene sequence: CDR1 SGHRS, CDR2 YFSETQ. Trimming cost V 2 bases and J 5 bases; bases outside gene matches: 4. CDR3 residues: CASSFGQGRETQYF. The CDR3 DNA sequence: TGCGCCAGCAGCTTTGGACAGGGGAGGGAGACCCAGTACTTC.

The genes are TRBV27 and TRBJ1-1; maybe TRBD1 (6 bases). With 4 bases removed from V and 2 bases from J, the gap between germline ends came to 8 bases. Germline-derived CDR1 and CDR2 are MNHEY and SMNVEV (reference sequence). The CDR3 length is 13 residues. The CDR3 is CASSSQGNTEAFF. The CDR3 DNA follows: TGTGCCAGCAGTTCACAGGGCAACACTGAAGCTTTCTTT.